These 10 T cell receptor beta chains were all obtained from the same sample, sequenced in a study of radiotherapy plus CTLA-4 blockade in lung cancer. Measured with immunoSEQ multiplex PCR; TCRdb has only the in-frame clones, and not every one. The sample holds about 97,000 clones, around 74% seen once. The specimen comprised peripheral blood, sampled from a patient treated with radiotherapy plus ipilimumab. These receptors were obtained from a human donor with non-small cell lung cancer who had a partial response to radiotherapy plus ipilimumab. Some clones in this sample may be carry-over from other donors' samples.

The V gene is TRBV28, the J gene TRBJ2-1; D is uncertain. The V gene's germline CDR1 is MDHEN and CDR2 SYDVKM. V was clipped by 4 bases and J by 6 bases, with 7 bases between them. This CDR3 comprises 12 residues. Here the CDR3 DNA reads TGTGCCAGCAGTTCGGGTATCAATGAGCAGTTCTTC. Translated, it gives CASSSGINEQFF.

This clone was found a few times. The genes are TRBV5-8 and TRBJ2-4; the D is unclear. Per the germline V gene, CDR1 is SGHTS and CDR2 is YDEGEE. This CDR3 is built from 15 residues. Trimming shortened V by 5 bases and J by 0 bases, and 12 bases separated the two germline ends. CDR3 amino acids: CASSFRGTAKNIQYF. Written as DNA, the CDR3 is TGTGCCAGCAGTTTCCGAGGCACAGCCAAAAACATTCAGTACTTC.

A single count supports this clone. This chain links TRBV6-1 with TRBJ2-5; 8 nucleotides align to TRBD2. Germline V gene sequence: CDR1 MNHNS, CDR2 SASEGT. The ends lost 4 bases at V and 5 bases at J; junction bases unmatched: 15. The CDR3 extends over 17 amino acids. The CDR3 DNA reads as TGTGCCAGCAGTGGAAGTGCTTTGAGCGGGAGTAGGGAGACCCAGTACTTC. It encodes CASSGSALSGSRETQYF.

The chain combines TRBV11-1 with TRBJ2-5; 10 bases fit TRBD1. Germline V gene data show CDR1 as SGHAT and CDR2 as FQDESV (reference sequence). The CDR3 runs to 18 residues. V was clipped by 5 bases and J by 1 base; unmatched bases: 13. CDR3 protein: CASSPGTGVFPSQETQYF. The CDR3 bases are TGTGCCAGCAGCCCTGGGACAGGGGTTTTTCCCAGCCAAGAGACCCAGTACTTC.

This clone was counted between two and nine times. The chain couples TRBV7-8 to TRBJ1-5, with TRBD1 as a possible D gene (5 bases). This CDR3 spans 15 amino acids. Germline V lookup: CDR1 SGHVS, CDR2 FQNEAQ. Trimming left V 1 base short and J 5 bases short, with 12 bases between. CDR3 protein: CASSLGAGGHQPQHF. The CDR3 DNA follows: TGTGCCAGCAGCTTAGGGGCCGGGGGACATCAGCCCCAGCATTTT. Using reference TRBV7-8 and TRBJ1-5 for the parts outside the CDR3, the full variable domain is GAGVSQSPRYKVAKRGQDVALRCDPISGHVSLFWYQQALGQGPEFLTYFQNEAQLDKSGLPSDRFFAERPEGSVSTLKIQRTQQEDSAVYLCASSLGAGGHQPQHFGDGTRLSIL.

The chain employs TRBV29-1 and TRBJ2-5, with 10 bases fitting TRBD1. CDR1 and CDR2 from the germline V gene are SQVTM and ANQGSEA. V lost 6 bases and J lost 5; bases outside the gene matches: 9. The CDR3 length is 14 residues. DNA for the CDR3: TGCAGCGTAACCGGGACAGGGGTCCGGGAGACCCAGTACTTC. Protein product: CSVTGTGVRETQYF.

The V call is TRBV4-3, the J call TRBJ2-7; D remains unclear. Trimming left V 2 bases short and J 3 bases short, with 14 bases between. The CDR3 is 15 amino acids. Germline assignment: CDR1 LGHNA and CDR2 YSLEER. CDR3 nucleotide sequence: TGCGCCAGCAGCCAAAGAGGCCCTGTCCACTACGAGCAGTACTTC. Translation: CASSQRGPVHYEQYF.

The chain joins TRBV7-8 to TRBJ1-1, with 9 bases aligning to TRBD1. J gave up 6 bases and V 5 bases, and 4 bases lay outside the gene matches. The CDR3 extends over 13 amino acids. Per germline, CDR1 SGHVS and CDR2 FQNEAQ. DNA of the CDR3: TGTGCCAGCAGCCGCAGACAGGGGGCTGAAGCTTTCTTT. As protein: CASSRRQGAEAFF.

The rearrangement uses TRBV5-4 and TRBJ1-3; D is unclear. V lost 4 bases, J lost 0 bases, and 20 bases lay in between. The CDR3 runs 18 residues. Germline CDR1 is SGHNT and CDR2 is YYREEE (reference sequence). The chain's CDR3 is CASSQEPGSPFSGNTIYF. CDR3 nucleotides: TGTGCCAGCAGCCAAGAGCCGGGATCCCCCTTCTCTGGAAACACCATATATTTT.

The CDR3 is CASSRGGAANTEAFF. CDR3 coding DNA: TGTGCCAGCAGCCGGGGGGGGGCCGCGAACACTGAAGCTTTCTTT. The chain is built from TRBV28 and TRBJ1-1; D is perhaps TRBD1 (6 bases). The CDR3 contains 15 residues. With 6 bases removed from V and 1 base from J, the gap between germline ends came to 15 bases. CDR1 is MDHEN and CDR2 is SYDVKM in the germline V gene. Full variable domain (remainder filled in from reference TRBV28 and TRBJ1-1): DVKVTQSSRYLVKRTGEKVFLECVQDMDHENMFWYRQDPGLGLRLIYFSYDVKMKEKGDIPEGYSVSREKKERFSLILESASTNQTSMYLCASSRGGAANTEAFFGQGTRLTVV.